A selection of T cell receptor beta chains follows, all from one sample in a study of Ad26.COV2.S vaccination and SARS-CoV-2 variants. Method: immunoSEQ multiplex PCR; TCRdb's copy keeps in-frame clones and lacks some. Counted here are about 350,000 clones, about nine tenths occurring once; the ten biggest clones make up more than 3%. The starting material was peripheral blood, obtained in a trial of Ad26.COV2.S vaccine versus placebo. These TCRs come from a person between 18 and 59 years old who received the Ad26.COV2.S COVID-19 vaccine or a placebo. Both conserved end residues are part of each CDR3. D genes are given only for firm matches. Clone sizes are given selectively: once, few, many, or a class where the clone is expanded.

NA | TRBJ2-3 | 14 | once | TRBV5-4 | CASSPRVGTDTQYF | TGTGCCAGCAGCCCGAGGGTTGGGACAGATACGCAGTATTTT
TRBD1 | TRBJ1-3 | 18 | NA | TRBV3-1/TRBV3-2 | CASSQDRTGGLGGNTIYF | TGTGCCAGCAGCCAAGATCGGACAGGGGGCCTTGGTGGAAACACCATATATTTT
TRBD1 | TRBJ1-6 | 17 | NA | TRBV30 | CAWSRGIPGQGNSPLHF | TGTGCCTGGAGCCGCGGGATACCGGGACAGGGGAATTCACCCCTCCACTTT
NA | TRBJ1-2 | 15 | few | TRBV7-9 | CASSSPGQGAYGYTF | TGTGCCAGCAGCTCCCCGGGGCAGGGAGCCTATGGCTACACCTTC
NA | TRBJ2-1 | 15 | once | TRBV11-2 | CASSPVGGPYNEQFF | TGTGCCAGCAGCCCAGTTGGGGGGCCCTACAATGAGCAGTTCTTC
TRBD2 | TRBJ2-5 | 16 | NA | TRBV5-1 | CASSPFGGLAGETQYF | TGCGCCAGCAGCCCTTTTGGAGGACTAGCGGGGGAGACCCAGTACTTC
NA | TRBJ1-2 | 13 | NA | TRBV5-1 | CASSQQEPYGYTF | TGCGCCAGCAGCCAACAGGAGCCCTATGGCTACACCTTC
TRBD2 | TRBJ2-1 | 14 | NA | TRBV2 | CASSEGTSYGSPFF | TGTGCCAGCAGTGAAGGGACTAGTTACGGCTCTCCGTTCTTC
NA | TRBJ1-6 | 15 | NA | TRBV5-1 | CASSLGGTGISPLHF | TGCGCCAGCAGCTTGGGGGGGACGGGGATTTCACCCCTCCACTTT
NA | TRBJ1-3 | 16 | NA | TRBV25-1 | CASSEGTGPLGNTIYF | TGTGCCAGCAGTGAGGGGACTGGCCCTCTTGGAAACACCATATATTTT
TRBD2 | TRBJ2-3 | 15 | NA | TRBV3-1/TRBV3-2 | CASSHSAGGGDTQYF | TGTGCCAGCAGCCACAGCGCGGGCGGGGGGGATACGCAGTATTTT
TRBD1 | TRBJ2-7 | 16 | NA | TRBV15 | CATSTSPGQLYYEQYF | TGTGCCACCAGCACCTCACCGGGACAGCTATACTACGAGCAGTACTTC
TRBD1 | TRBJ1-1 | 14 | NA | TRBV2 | CASNRDRGNTEAFF | TGTGCCAGCAATCGGGACAGGGGCAACACTGAAGCTTTCTTT
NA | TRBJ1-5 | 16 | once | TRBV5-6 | CASSLKSGVSNQPQHF | TGTGCCAGCAGCTTGAAGTCCGGAGTCAGCAATCAGCCCCAGCATTTT
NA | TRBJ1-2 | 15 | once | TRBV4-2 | CASSQARGQDYGYTF | TGTGCCAGCAGCCAAGCCCGGGGACAAGACTATGGCTACACCTTC
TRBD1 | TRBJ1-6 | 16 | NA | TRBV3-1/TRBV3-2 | CASSPTGQGLGAPLHF | TGTGCCAGCAGCCCCACGGGACAGGGTCTTGGAGCACCCCTCCACTTT
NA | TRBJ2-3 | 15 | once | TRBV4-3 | CASSLDSASTDTQYF | TGCGCCAGCAGCCTAGACAGCGCTAGCACAGATACGCAGTATTTT
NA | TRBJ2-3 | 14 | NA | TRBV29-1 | CSVTNSASTDTQYF | TGCAGCGTAACCAACAGTGCTAGCACAGATACGCAGTATTTT
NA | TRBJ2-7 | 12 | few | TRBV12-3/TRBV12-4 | CASSPSSYEQYF | TGTGCCAGCAGTCCCTCCTCCTACGAGCAGTACTTC
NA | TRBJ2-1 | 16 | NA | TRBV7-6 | CASSPEPPGSYNEQFF | TGTGCCAGCAGCCCAGAACCACCAGGCTCCTACAATGAGCAGTTCTTC
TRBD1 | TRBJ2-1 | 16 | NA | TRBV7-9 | CASSYSPGQGANEQFF | TGTGCCAGCAGCTACTCACCGGGACAGGGGGCTAATGAGCAGTTCTTC
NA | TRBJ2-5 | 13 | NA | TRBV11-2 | CASSSPSRETQYF | TGTGCCAGCAGCTCCCCTAGTAGAGAGACCCAGTACTTC
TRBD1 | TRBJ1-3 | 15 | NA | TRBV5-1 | CASRPDRGSGNTIYF | TGCGCCAGCAGACCCGACAGGGGCTCTGGAAACACCATATATTTT
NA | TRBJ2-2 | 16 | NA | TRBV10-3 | CAISESDSANTGELFF | TGTGCCATCAGTGAGTCGGACAGCGCGAACACCGGGGAGCTGTTTTTT
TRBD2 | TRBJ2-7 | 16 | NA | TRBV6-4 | CASTPNGASGNYEQYF | TGTGCCAGCACCCCCAACGGGGCTAGCGGGAACTACGAGCAGTACTTC
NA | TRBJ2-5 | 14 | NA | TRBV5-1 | CASSLWGVKETQYF | TGCGCCAGCAGCTTGTGGGGTGTAAAGGAGACCCAGTACTTC
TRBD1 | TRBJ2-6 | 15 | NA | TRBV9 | CASSTTGYGANVLTF | TGTGCCAGCAGCACGACAGGGTACGGGGCCAACGTCCTGACTTTC
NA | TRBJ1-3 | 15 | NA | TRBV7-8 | CASSLGWGLGNTIYF | TGTGCCAGCAGCTTAGGTTGGGGGCTTGGAAACACCATATATTTT
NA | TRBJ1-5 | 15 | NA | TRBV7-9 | CASSLSAANNQPQHF | TGTGCCAGCAGCTTATCCGCGGCTAACAATCAGCCCCAGCATTTT
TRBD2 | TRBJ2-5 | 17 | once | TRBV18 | CASSPRTSGGNQETQYF | TGTGCCAGCTCCCCCAGGACTAGCGGGGGTAACCAAGAGACCCAGTACTTC
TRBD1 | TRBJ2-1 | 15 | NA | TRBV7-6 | CASSLRQGRDNEQFF | TGTGCCAGCAGCTTAAGACAGGGACGCGACAATGAGCAGTTCTTC
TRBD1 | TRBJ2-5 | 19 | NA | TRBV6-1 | CASSASGTGTVGYQETQYF | TGTGCCAGCAGTGCCTCCGGGACAGGGACCGTGGGGTACCAAGAGACCCAGTACTTC
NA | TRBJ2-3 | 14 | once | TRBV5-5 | CASRSGHSTDTQYF | TGTGCCAGCAGATCGGGACATAGCACAGATACGCAGTATTTT
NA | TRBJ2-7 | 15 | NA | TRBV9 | CASSPSGGRVYEQYF | TGTGCCAGCAGCCCCTCCGGGGGGCGCGTCTACGAGCAGTACTTC
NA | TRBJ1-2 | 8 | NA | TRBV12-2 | CASRCGPF | TGTGCAAGTCGCTGTGGACCCTTC
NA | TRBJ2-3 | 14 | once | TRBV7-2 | CASSSVGRTDTQYF | TGTGCCAGCAGCTCGGTGGGGCGCACAGATACGCAGTATTTT
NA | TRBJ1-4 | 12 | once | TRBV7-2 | CASSLVGEKLFF | TGTGCCAGCAGCTTAGTGGGTGAAAAACTGTTTTTT
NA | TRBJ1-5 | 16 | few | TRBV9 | CASSSGQTGSNQPQHF | TGTGCCAGCAGCTCCGGACAGACTGGAAGCAATCAGCCCCAGCATTTT
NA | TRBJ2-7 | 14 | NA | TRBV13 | CASSLGSLGYEQYF | TGTGCCAGCAGCCTAGGATCGTTGGGCTACGAGCAGTACTTC
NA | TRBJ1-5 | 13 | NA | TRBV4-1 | CASSQGWNQPQHF | TGCGCCAGCAGCCAAGGGTGGAATCAGCCCCAGCATTTT
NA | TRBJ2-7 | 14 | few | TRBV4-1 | CASSQEHSSYEQYF | TGCGCCAGCAGCCAAGAACACAGTTCCTACGAGCAGTACTTC
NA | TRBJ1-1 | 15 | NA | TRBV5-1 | CASSLGVGDNTEAFF | TGCGCCAGCAGCCTAGGGGTGGGGGACAACACTGAAGCTTTCTTT
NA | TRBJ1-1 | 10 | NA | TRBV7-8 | CATRRGEAFF | TGTGCCACCAGAAGAGGGGAGGCTTTCTTT
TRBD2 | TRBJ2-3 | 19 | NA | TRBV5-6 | CASSLGGGVASGNTDTQYF | TGTGCCAGCAGCTTGGGCGGGGGGGTGGCCTCAGGAAACACAGATACGCAGTATTTT
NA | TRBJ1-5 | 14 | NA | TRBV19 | CASSIGGRNQPQHF | TGTGCCAGTAGTATAGGGGGTCGCAATCAGCCCCAGCATTTT
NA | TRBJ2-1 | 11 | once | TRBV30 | CAWSENTEQFF | TGTGCCTGGAGTGAAAATACTGAGCAGTTCTTC
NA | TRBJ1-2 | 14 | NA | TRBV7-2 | CASSTDSTNYGYTF | TGTGCCAGCAGCACCGACAGTACTAACTATGGCTACACCTTC
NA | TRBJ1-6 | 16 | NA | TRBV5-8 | CASSLAPSPGNSPLHF | TGTGCCAGCAGCTTGGCCCCTTCTCCGGGTAATTCACCCCTCCACTTT